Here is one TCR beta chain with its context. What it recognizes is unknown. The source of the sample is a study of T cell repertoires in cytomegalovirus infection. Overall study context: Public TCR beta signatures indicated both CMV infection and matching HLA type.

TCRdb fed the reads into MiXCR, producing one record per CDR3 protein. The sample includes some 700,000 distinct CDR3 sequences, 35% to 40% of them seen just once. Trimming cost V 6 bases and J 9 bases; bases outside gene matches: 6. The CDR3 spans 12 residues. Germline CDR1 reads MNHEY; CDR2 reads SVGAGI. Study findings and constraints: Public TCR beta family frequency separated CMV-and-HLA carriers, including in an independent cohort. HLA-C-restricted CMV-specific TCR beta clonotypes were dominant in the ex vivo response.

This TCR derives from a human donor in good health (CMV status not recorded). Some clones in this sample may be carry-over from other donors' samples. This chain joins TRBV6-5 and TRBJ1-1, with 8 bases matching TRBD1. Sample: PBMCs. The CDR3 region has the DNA TGTGCCAGCAGACCACGACAGGGGAAAGCTTTCTTT. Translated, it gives CASRPRQGKAFF.